These T cell receptor beta chains were read from a single sample in a study of T cell changes during pregnancy in multiple sclerosis. Generated by immunoSEQ multiplex PCR, the TCRdb table keeps only in-frame clones and is missing some. The sample has about 100,000 clones; around 92% are singletons. The sample in question was peripheral blood, obtained after pregnancy. The source of these receptors is a female donor with multiple sclerosis, enrolled in a pregnancy study. The CDR3 runs from the conserved cysteine through the conserved F or W. Fields, in order: clone size, D gene, V gene, CDR3 length, J gene, CDR3 protein, CDR3 DNA. A D gene is named only where the DNA matches it firmly. Clone size appears in some rows only: once, few, many, or a class for an expanded clone.

clone size: .
D gene: TRBD2
V gene: TRBV11-2
CDR3 length: 17
J gene: TRBJ2-5
CDR3 protein: CASSLGFLAGGSETQYF
CDR3 DNA: TGTGCCAGCAGCTTAGGGTTCCTAGCGGGAGGCTCAGAGACCCAGTACTTC

clone size: .
D gene: .
V gene: TRBV6-5
CDR3 length: 12
J gene: TRBJ1-5
CDR3 protein: CASSLRGQPQHF
CDR3 DNA: TGTGCCAGCAGCCTTAGGGGTCAGCCCCAGCATTTT

clone size: .
D gene: .
V gene: TRBV28
CDR3 length: 15
J gene: TRBJ1-1
CDR3 protein: CASSLRQGTNTEAFF
CDR3 DNA: TGTGCCAGCAGTTTAAGGCAGGGGACGAACACTGAAGCTTTCTTT

clone size: .
D gene: TRBD1
V gene: TRBV5-1
CDR3 length: 13
J gene: TRBJ1-1
CDR3 protein: CASSPTGATEAFF
CDR3 DNA: TGCGCCAGCAGCCCTACAGGGGCCACTGAAGCTTTCTTT

clone size: few
D gene: .
V gene: TRBV30
CDR3 length: 10
J gene: TRBJ1-1
CDR3 protein: CAWRAPEAFF
CDR3 DNA: TGTGCCTGGCGCGCACCAGAAGCTTTCTTT

clone size: .
D gene: .
V gene: TRBV6-5
CDR3 length: 14
J gene: TRBJ1-1
CDR3 protein: CASSYISIGAEAFF
CDR3 DNA: TGTGCCAGCAGCTATATTTCGATAGGGGCCGAAGCTTTCTTT

clone size: .
D gene: TRBD2
V gene: TRBV7-9
CDR3 length: 17
J gene: TRBJ2-1
CDR3 protein: CASSPTLAGGRSDEQFF
CDR3 DNA: TGTGCCAGCAGCCCCACATTAGCGGGAGGGCGGTCCGATGAGCAGTTCTTC

clone size: .
D gene: .
V gene: TRBV9
CDR3 length: 16
J gene: TRBJ1-2
CDR3 protein: CASSTLDSIPSSGYTF
CDR3 DNA: TGTGCCAGCAGCACCCTGGACAGCATTCCTTCGAGTGGCTACACCTTC

clone size: .
D gene: TRBD1
V gene: TRBV29-1
CDR3 length: 14
J gene: TRBJ2-3
CDR3 protein: CSFEWGTGQDTQYF
CDR3 DNA: TGCAGCTTTGAATGGGGGACAGGTCAAGATACGCAGTATTTT

clone size: .
D gene: TRBD2
V gene: TRBV6-5
CDR3 length: 15
J gene: TRBJ2-7
CDR3 protein: CASRLGAGGVYEQYF
CDR3 DNA: TGTGCCAGCAGACTAGGGGCGGGAGGGGTCTACGAGCAGTACTTC

clone size: .
D gene: TRBD2
V gene: TRBV6-6
CDR3 length: 15
J gene: TRBJ2-3
CDR3 protein: CASSFQRGLNDTQYF
CDR3 DNA: TGTGCCAGCAGTTTCCAGCGGGGACTTAACGATACGCAGTATTTT

clone size: .
D gene: TRBD1
V gene: TRBV28
CDR3 length: 18
J gene: TRBJ2-7
CDR3 protein: CASSYGRHYRGGSYEQYF
CDR3 DNA: TGTGCCAGCAGTTACGGCCGCCATTACAGGGGCGGAAGCTACGAGCAGTACTTC

clone size: .
D gene: TRBD2
V gene: TRBV10-3
CDR3 length: 15
J gene: TRBJ2-1
CDR3 protein: CAISETQTSGVKQFF
CDR3 DNA: TGTGCCATCAGTGAAACTCAGACTAGCGGGGTGAAGCAGTTCTTC

clone size: .
D gene: TRBD1
V gene: TRBV5-4
CDR3 length: 13
J gene: TRBJ1-2
CDR3 protein: CASSLQGADGYTF
CDR3 DNA: TGTGCCAGCAGCCTACAGGGGGCTGATGGCTACACCTTC

clone size: .
D gene: .
V gene: TRBV20-1
CDR3 length: 11
J gene: TRBJ2-7
CDR3 protein: CSARDGYEQYF
CDR3 DNA: TGCAGTGCTAGAGACGGCTACGAGCAGTACTTC

clone size: .
D gene: TRBD2
V gene: TRBV13
CDR3 length: 12
J gene: TRBJ2-7
CDR3 protein: CATLAGGPEQYF
CDR3 DNA: TGTGCCACACTAGCGGGAGGGCCCGAGCAGTACTTC

clone size: .
D gene: .
V gene: TRBV6-7
CDR3 length: 13
J gene: TRBJ1-4
CDR3 protein: CASPGGVGEKLFF
CDR3 DNA: TGTGCCAGTCCCGGGGGGGTGGGTGAAAAACTGTTTTTT

clone size: .
D gene: TRBD1
V gene: TRBV4-1
CDR3 length: 15
J gene: TRBJ1-2
CDR3 protein: CASSQTMGQEDGYTF
CDR3 DNA: TGCGCCAGCAGCCAAACAATGGGACAGGAGGATGGCTACACCTTC

clone size: once
D gene: TRBD2
V gene: TRBV2
CDR3 length: 16
J gene: TRBJ2-3
CDR3 protein: CASSEGSGRVGDTQYF
CDR3 DNA: TGTGCCAGCAGTGAGGGTAGCGGGCGAGTCGGGGATACGCAGTATTTT

clone size: .
D gene: TRBD2
V gene: TRBV7-9
CDR3 length: 15
J gene: TRBJ2-1
CDR3 protein: CASSLFSREDNEQFF
CDR3 DNA: TGTGCCAGCAGCTTATTCTCCCGGGAGGACAATGAGCAGTTCTTC